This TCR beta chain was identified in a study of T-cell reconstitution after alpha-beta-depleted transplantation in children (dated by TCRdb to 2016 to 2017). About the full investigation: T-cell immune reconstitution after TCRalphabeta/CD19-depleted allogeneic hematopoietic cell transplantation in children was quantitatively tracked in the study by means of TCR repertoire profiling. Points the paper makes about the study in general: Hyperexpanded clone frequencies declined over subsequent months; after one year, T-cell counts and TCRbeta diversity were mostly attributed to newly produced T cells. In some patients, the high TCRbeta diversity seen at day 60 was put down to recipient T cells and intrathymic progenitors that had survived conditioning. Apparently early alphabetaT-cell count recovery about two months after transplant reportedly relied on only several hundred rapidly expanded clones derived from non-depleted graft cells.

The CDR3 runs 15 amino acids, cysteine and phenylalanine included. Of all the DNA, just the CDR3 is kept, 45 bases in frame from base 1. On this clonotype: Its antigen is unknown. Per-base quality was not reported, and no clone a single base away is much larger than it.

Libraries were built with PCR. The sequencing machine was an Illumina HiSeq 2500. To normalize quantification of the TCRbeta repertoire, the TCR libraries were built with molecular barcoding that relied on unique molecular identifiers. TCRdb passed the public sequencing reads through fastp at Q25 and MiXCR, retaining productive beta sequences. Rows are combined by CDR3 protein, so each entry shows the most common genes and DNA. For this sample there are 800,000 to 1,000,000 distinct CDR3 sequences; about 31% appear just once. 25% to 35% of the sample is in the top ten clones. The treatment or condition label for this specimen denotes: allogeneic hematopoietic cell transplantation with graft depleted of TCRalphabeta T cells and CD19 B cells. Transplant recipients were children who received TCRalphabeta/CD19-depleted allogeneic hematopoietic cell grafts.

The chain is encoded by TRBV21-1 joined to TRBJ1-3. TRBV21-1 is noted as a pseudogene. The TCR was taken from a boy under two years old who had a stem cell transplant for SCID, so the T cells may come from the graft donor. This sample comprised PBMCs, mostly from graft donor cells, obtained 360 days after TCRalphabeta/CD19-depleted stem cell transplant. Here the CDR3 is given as CASSNPSRAGNTIYF. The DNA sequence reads TGTGCCAGCAGCAATCCCTCCAGGGCTGGAAACACCATATATTTT.